A single sample gave rise to the 9 T cell receptor beta chains below, sequenced in a study of CXCR3-negative and CXCR3-positive naive CD8 T cells. Via 5' RACE with UMI labels, TRB cDNA libraries were prepared. No DNA is given; TCRdb re-called the 5' RACE reads and lists each CDR3 protein once. The specimen's table records 100,000 to 150,000 distinct CDR3 sequences. What was sequenced was naive CXCR3- CD8+ T cells from blood. The sample's subset: CD45RO-CCR7+CD27+CD95- naive CD8+ T cells lacking CXCR3 (TNR3-). These receptor sequences come from a human donor in good health. Some clones in this sample may be carry-over from other donors' samples.

The J gene is TRBJ2-7, the V gene TRBV6-5; the D call from TCRdb, TRBD1, cannot be confirmed without DNA. The CDR3 covers 12 residues. CDR1 and CDR2 from the germline V gene are MNHEY and SVGAGI. This chain's CDR3 is CASSSGTVEQYF.

The rearrangement joins TRBV6-4 to TRBJ2-3; the TCRdb call, TRBD2, lacks DNA for checking. Germline V CDR1 and CDR2: MRHNA, SNTAGT. The CDR3 covers 13 residues. CDR3 region: CASSERGTDTQYF.

The chain carries TRBV9 and TRBJ2-7; with no DNA, the TCRdb D assignment of TRBD2 cannot be verified. There are 15 residues in the CDR3. CDR1 is SGDLS, CDR2 YYNGEE, per germline. The CDR3 loop reads CASSVEWTTNYEQYF.

This chain joins TRBV7-7 and TRBJ2-7; TCRdb reports TRBD1, a call that lacks DNA to check it against. This CDR3 is built from 17 residues. The germline V gene has CDR1 SSHAT and CDR2 FNYEAQ (reference sequence). The CDR3 sequence is CASSFLRPGRDIYEQYF.

This rearrangement joins TRBV5-1 to TRBJ2-7. The germline gives CDR1 SGHRS, CDR2 YFSETQ. This CDR3 contains 13 residues. CDR3 sequence reads: CASSLLSFDEQYF. The entire variable domain, with the rest obtained from reference TRBV5-1 and TRBJ2-7, is as follows: KAGVTQTPRYLIKTRGQQVTLSCSPISGHRSVSWYQQTPGQGLQFLFEYFSETQRNKGNFPGRFSGRQFSNSRSEMNVSTLELGDSALYLCASSLLSFDEQYFGPGTRLTVT.

This rearrangement joins TRBV12-3 or TRBV12-4 to TRBJ2-1; the D call of TRBD2 rests on TCRdb alone, since no DNA is present to check it. The CDR3 runs 14 residues. CDR3 amino acids: CASSLSRTADWQFF.

J is TRBJ2-7 and V is TRBV4-3; TCRdb picks TRBD1, but there is no DNA to check that call. Germline V gives CDR1 LGHNA, CDR2 YSLEER. This CDR3 contains 14 residues. CDR3: CASSPGQGAMEQYF.

The gene calls are TRBV4-2 and TRBJ2-2. The CDR3 length is 15 residues. Germline CDR1 reads LGHNA; CDR2 reads YNFKEQ. This chain's CDR3 is CASSQVDVGTGELFF.

The gene calls are TRBV19 and TRBJ2-1; the D call from TCRdb, TRBD1, cannot be confirmed without DNA. Per germline, CDR1 LNHDA and CDR2 SQIVND (reference sequence). The CDR3 runs to 15 residues. CDR3 amino acids: CASSPLPSSYTEQFF.